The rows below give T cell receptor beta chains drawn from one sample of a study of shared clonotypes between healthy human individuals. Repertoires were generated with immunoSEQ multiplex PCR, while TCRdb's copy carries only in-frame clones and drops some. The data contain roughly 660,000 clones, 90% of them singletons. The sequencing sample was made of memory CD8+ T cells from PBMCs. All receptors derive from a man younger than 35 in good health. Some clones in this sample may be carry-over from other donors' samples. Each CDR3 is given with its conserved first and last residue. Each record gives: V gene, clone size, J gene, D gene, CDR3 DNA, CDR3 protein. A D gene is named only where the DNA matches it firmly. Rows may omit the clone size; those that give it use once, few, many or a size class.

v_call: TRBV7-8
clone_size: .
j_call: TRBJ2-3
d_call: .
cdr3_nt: TGTGCCAGCAGCTCTCCGGCAATGGGGGCAGATACGCAGTATTTT
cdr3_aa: CASSSPAMGADTQYF

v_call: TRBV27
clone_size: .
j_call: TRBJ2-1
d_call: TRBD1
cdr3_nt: TGTGCCAGCAGTTTATCGCCGGGACAGGGGGAGTTCTTC
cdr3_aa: CASSLSPGQGEFF

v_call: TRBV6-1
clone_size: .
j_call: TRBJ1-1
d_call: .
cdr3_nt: TGTGCCAGCAGTACAGGAATAATGAACACTGAAGCTTTCTTT
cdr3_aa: CASSTGIMNTEAFF

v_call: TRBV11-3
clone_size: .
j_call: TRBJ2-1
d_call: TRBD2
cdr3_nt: TGTGCCAGCAGCTTAGTGACTAGCGGGATTCTCTACAATGAGCAGTTCTTC
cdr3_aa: CASSLVTSGILYNEQFF

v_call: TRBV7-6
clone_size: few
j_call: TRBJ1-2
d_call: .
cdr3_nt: TGTGCCAGCAGCTTAACGGATACTAACTATGGCTACACCTTC
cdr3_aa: CASSLTDTNYGYTF

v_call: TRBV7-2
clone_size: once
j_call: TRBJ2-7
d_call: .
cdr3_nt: TGTGCCAGCAGTACTAGGGGGGGGACCCACTACGAGCAGTACTTC
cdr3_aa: CASSTRGGTHYEQYF

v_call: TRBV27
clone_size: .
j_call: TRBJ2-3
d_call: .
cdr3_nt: TGTGCCAGCAGGCGGGGACAGAGTACAGATACGCAGTATTTT
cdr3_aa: CASRRGQSTDTQYF

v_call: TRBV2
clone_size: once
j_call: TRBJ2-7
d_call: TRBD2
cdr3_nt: TGTGCCAGCAGTGAAATATGGCTAGCGGGCCAAAGCTCCTACGAGCAGTACTTC
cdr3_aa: CASSEIWLAGQSSYEQYF

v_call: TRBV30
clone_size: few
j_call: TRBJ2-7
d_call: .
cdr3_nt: TGTGCCTGGACCCCCAGGGGCCACGAGCAGTACTTC
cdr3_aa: CAWTPRGHEQYF

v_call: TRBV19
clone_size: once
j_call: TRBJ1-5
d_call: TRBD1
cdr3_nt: TGTGCCAGTAATACACGGGACAGGGACAATCAGCCCCAGCATTTT
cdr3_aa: CASNTRDRDNQPQHF

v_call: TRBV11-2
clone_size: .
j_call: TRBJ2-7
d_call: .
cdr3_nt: TGTGCCAGCAGCTTAGCAGGGCCTCCCTACGAGCAGTACTTC
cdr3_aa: CASSLAGPPYEQYF

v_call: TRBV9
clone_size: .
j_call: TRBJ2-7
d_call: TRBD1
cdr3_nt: TGTGCCAGCAGCGCCGAAGGACAGGGGCGCTACGAGCAGTACTTC
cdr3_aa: CASSAEGQGRYEQYF

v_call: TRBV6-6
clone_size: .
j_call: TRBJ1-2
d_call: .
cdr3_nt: TGTGCCAGCAGTTCGTGGACAGCCAACTATGGCTACACCTTC
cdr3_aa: CASSSWTANYGYTF

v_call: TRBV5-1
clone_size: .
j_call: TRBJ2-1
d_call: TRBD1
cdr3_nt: TGCGCCAGCAGCTCCAGTCCCGGGACAGGGATTGAGCAGTTCTTC
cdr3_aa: CASSSSPGTGIEQFF

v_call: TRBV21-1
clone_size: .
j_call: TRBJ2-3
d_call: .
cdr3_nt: TGTGCCAGCAGCTTAACCAGGGCTAGCGGTAGCACAGATACGCAGTATTTT
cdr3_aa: CASSLTRASGSTDTQYF

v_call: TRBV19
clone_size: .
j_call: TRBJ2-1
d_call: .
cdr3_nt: TGTGCCAGTACCTTTACACAGGGTTACAATGAGCAGTTCTTC
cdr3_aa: CASTFTQGYNEQFF

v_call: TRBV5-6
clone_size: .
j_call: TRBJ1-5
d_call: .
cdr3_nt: TGTGCCAGCAGCGCCCTCAATCAGCCCCAGCATTTT
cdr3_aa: CASSALNQPQHF